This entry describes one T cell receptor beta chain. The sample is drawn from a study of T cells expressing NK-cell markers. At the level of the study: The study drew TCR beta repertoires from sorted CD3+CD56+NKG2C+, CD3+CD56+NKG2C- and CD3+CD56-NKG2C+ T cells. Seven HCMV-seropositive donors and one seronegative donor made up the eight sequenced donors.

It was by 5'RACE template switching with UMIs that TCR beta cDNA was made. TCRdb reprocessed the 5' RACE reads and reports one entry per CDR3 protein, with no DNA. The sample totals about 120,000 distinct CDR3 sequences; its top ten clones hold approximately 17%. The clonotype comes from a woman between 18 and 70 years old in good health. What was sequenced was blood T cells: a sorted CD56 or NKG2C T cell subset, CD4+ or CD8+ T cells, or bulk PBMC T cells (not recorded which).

The CDR3 protein is CASSQGDEETQYF. V usage is TRBV3-1 and J usage is TRBJ2-5; TCRdb lists TRBD2, though no DNA is available to test this call. Looked up from germline, CDR1 is LGHDT and CDR2 is YNNKEL (reference sequence). CDR3 length: 13 amino acids.